What follows are 23 T cell receptor beta chains derived from one specimen sequenced in a study of beta chain features in type 1 diabetes. The whole isolated RNA underwent reverse transcription, so sequencing captured expressed TCRB transcripts. TCRdb keeps only in-frame clones here, not all; method: immunoSEQ multiplex PCR. The repertoire holds about 370,000 clones, with around 10% as singletons. Broader study findings: TCRB CDR3 length was moderately but significantly reduced in all four CD4+ subsets of Type 1 diabetes patients.

Their specific antigens are unknown. Sequenced material: central memory CD4+ T cells from blood. The receptors come from a man in his thirties or forties with type 1 diabetes.

The chain is built from TRBV21-1 and TRBJ2-7; no check of the table's D call, TRBD1, against the DNA was made. TRBV21-1 is flagged as a pseudogene. CDR3 size: 11 residues. CDR3 nucleotides: TGTGCCAGCGGAGACAGGGACGAGCAGTACTTC. It specifies CASGDRDEQYF.

The chain uses TRBV30 and TRBJ2-7, with 7 bases fitting TRBD1. The CDR3 covers 16 residues. V was pared by 0 bases and J by 7 bases, with 15 bases of the junction left unmatched. Germline V lookup: CDR1 GTSNPN, CDR2 SVGIG (reference sequence). The CDR3 reads CAWSVLGGSQTWEQYF. The CDR3 coding sequence is TGTGCCTGGAGTGTCCTAGGGGGCAGCCAAACGTGGGAGCAGTACTTC.

The V and J genes are TRBV2 and TRBJ2-1; 13 nucleotides align to TRBD2. J was trimmed by 6 bases and V by 6 bases; bases with no gene match: 11. The CDR3 consists of 17 residues. CDR1 and CDR2 (germline): SNHLY, FYNNEI. CDR3 nucleotide sequence: TGTGCCAGCAGGTTCAACGCCGGGACTAGCGGGATCAATGAGCAGTTCTTC. Its translation is CASRFNAGTSGINEQFF.

This clone was seen only a few times. The chain has TRBV10-1 and TRBJ2-3; TRBD2 aligns across 10 bases. The trim removed 6 bases at V and 4 bases at J, leaving 7 bases unmatched. The CDR3 consists of 15 residues. Germline values: CDR1 WNHNN, CDR2 SYGVQD (reference sequence). The CDR3 nucleotides are TGCGCCAGCAGCCGACTAGCGGGTAACGCAGATACGCAGTATTTT. It codes for CASSRLAGNADTQYF.

This clone occurred a few times. V usage is TRBV11-2 and J usage is TRBJ1-4; a possible D gene is TRBD1 (6 bases). V was trimmed by 1 base and J by 8 bases, leaving 14 bases between them. The CDR3 is 15 residues long. Germline V CDR1 and CDR2: SGHAT, FQNNGV. The CDR3 DNA follows: TGTGCCAGCAGCTTAGTTCGGGGACAAACGGAAAAACTGTTTTTT. Protein product: CASSLVRGQTEKLFF. The full variable domain, in which reference TRBV11-2 and TRBJ1-4 provide the parts outside the CDR3, is EAGVAQSPRYKIIEKRQSVAFWCNPISGHATLYWYQQILGQGPKLLIQFQNNGVVDDSQLPKDRFSAERLKGVDSTLKIQPAKLEDSAVYLCASSLVRGQTEKLFFGSGTQLSVL.

This rearrangement joins TRBV6-5 to TRBJ2-7; 9 positions match TRBD1. The CDR3 contains 14 residues. Germline loops: CDR1 MNHEY, CDR2 SVGAGI. After removal of 5 bases from V and 2 bases from J, the junction contained 4 bases not matched to a gene. This chain's CDR3 is CASSAYRGPYEQYF. As DNA, the CDR3 is TGTGCCAGCAGTGCCTACAGGGGGCCCTACGAGCAGTACTTC.

This clone was found many times. The chain employs TRBV2 and TRBJ2-7; D possibly corresponds to TRBD1 (6 bases). The CDR3 totals 15 residues. Germline CDR1 is SNHLY and CDR2 is FYNNEI. Trimming left V 6 bases short and J 2 bases short, with 17 bases between. CDR3 nucleotide sequence: TGTGCCAGCAGCTCGGACAGCGCGAATCCCTACGAGCAGTACTTC. As protein: CASSSDSANPYEQYF.

As concerns this clone: Relative to the germline gene, one junction end is altered; a read error may explain this. The V gene is TRBV27, the J gene TRBJ2-4; 11 bases are shared with TRBD2. The germline V gene encodes CDR1 MNHEY and CDR2 SMNVEV (reference sequence). The CDR3 sequence is 16 residues long. CDR3 DNA: TGTGCCAGCAGCTTATCTAGCGGGAGGTGGGGAAACATTCAGTACTTC. This translates into CASSLSSGRWGNIQYF.

In this sample, this clone turned up a few times. J is TRBJ2-7 and V is TRBV18; TRBD2 aligns across 9 bases. Trimming at V came to 2 bases and at J to 7 bases, leaving 9 bases not matched to a gene. The CDR3 contains 15 residues. Per germline, CDR1 KGHSH and CDR2 LQKENI. CDR3 bases: TGTGCCAGCTCACCAACTGGCGGGAGGGAGGGAGAGCAGTACTTC. It is translated as CASSPTGGREGEQYF.

The genes are TRBV7-9 and TRBJ2-3; weak D call: TRBD1 (6 bases). Per germline, CDR1 SEHNR and CDR2 FQNEAQ (reference sequence). V was pared by 1 base and J by 4 bases, with 15 bases between. The CDR3 length is 16 residues. CDR3 region: CASSLGTGSPADTQYF. DNA of the CDR3: TGTGCCAGCAGCTTAGGTACAGGGAGCCCCGCAGATACGCAGTATTTT.

This clone was counted ten times or more. The CDR3 loop is CASSLNPGQVSYNEQFF. The CDR3 DNA reads as TGCGCCAGCAGCCTAAACCCTGGGCAGGTCTCCTACAATGAGCAGTTCTTC. The chain joins TRBV4-1 to TRBJ2-1; D ambiguous. The germline V and J ends were trimmed by 4 bases and 0 bases, with 16 bases remaining between them. Germline V CDR1 and CDR2: MGHRA, YSYEKL. CDR3 length: 17 residues.

This clone was detected many times. The chain couples TRBV5-1 to TRBJ2-1; 9 bases match TRBD1. V shed 7 bases, J shed 7 bases, and the junction held 3 bases outside the gene matches. Germline lookup yields CDR1 SGHRS and CDR2 YFSETQ. The CDR3 is 12 residues long. The CDR3 DNA sequence: TGCGCCAGCGGCGGACAGGGGAATGAGCAGTTCTTC. Its translation: CASGGQGNEQFF. The entire variable domain, with the rest obtained from reference TRBV5-1 and TRBJ2-1, is as follows: KAGVTQTPRYLIKTRGQQVTLSCSPISGHRSVSWYQQTPGQGLQFLFEYFSETQRNKGNFPGRFSGRQFSNSRSEMNVSTLELGDSALYLCASGGQGNEQFFGPGTRLTVL.

Ten or more counts support this clone. V and J are TRBV27 and TRBJ2-7, with 8 bases lining up with TRBD1. The junction had 8 bases not matched to a gene; V was cut back by 5 bases and J by 5 bases. The CDR3 covers 14 residues. The germline gives CDR1 MNHEY, CDR2 SMNVEV (reference sequence). For the CDR3, the DNA is TGTGCCAGCAGTCTCCGGGACAGGATGAACGAGCAGTACTTC. It yields the protein CASSLRDRMNEQYF.

This clone has a handful of counts. The chain uses TRBV7-9 and TRBJ2-1; D not resolved. CDR3 size: 12 residues. Germline values: CDR1 SEHNR, CDR2 FQNEAQ (reference sequence). Trimming took off 3 bases at V and 6 bases at J, with 6 bases between the two ends. The CDR3 bases are TGTGCCAGCAGCTTCTCTAGCAATGAGCAGTTCTTC. Amino acids: CASSFSSNEQFF.

The chain employs TRBV5-1 and TRBJ1-2; 10 bases line up with TRBD1. The CDR3 extends over 16 amino acids. Germline CDR1 reads SGHRS; CDR2 reads YFSETQ. The V gene end was trimmed by 0 bases and the J gene end by 7 bases; junction bases not matched to a gene: 9. The CDR3 DNA reads TGCGCCAGCAGCTTGGCGCGACAGGGGGCCAGAAGTGGCTACACCTTC. This encodes CASSLARQGARSGYTF. Based on the CDR3 plus reference TRBV5-1 and TRBJ1-2, the full variable domain is KAGVTQTPRYLIKTRGQQVTLSCSPISGHRSVSWYQQTPGQGLQFLFEYFSETQRNKGNFPGRFSGRQFSNSRSEMNVSTLELGDSALYLCASSLARQGARSGYTFGSGTRLTVV.

The V call is TRBV7-9, the J call TRBJ1-5; TRBD1 matches at 10 bases. Germline trimming cut 2 bases from V and 0 bases from J; bases unmatched to any gene: 7. The CDR3 contains 18 residues. CDR1 and CDR2 (germline): SEHNR, FQNEAQ (reference sequence). In DNA, the CDR3 is TGTGCCAGCAGCTTATCGGGACAGGGGACTTATAGCAATCAGCCCCAGCATTTT. Protein product: CASSLSGQGTYSNQPQHF.

A few counts support this clone. The chain joins TRBV7-6 to TRBJ2-5; D might be TRBD2 (6 bases). The CDR3 runs to 13 residues. V lost 4 bases and J lost 11, with 17 bases in between. CDR1 and CDR2 (germline): SGHVS, FNYEAQ. The DNA for the CDR3 is TGTGCCAGCAGCTCCACCCGCTCCCGGGAGCAGTACTTC. It is translated as CASSSTRSREQYF.

This clone was seen a handful of times. The chain employs TRBV6-1 and TRBJ2-1, with D unresolved. Germline CDR1 is MNHNS and CDR2 is SASEGT. V was trimmed by 0 bases and J by 8 bases, leaving 11 bases between them. This CDR3 has 14 amino acids. The DNA for the CDR3 is TGTGCCAGCAGTGAAGCGCAGTTTGGCTATGAGCAGTTCTTC. It codes for CASSEAQFGYEQFF.

This clone was found many times. V gene TRBV6-1 combines with J gene TRBJ1-5, with TRBD1 as a possible D gene (5 bases). The V gene's germline CDR1 is MNHNS and CDR2 SASEGT. V was clipped by 8 bases and J by 0 bases, with 14 bases between them. The CDR3 consists of 15 residues. The CDR3 is CASRAGSSSNQPQHF. CDR3 nucleotides: TGTGCCAGCCGAGCAGGGTCTTCTAGCAATCAGCCCCAGCATTTT.

This clone was observed a few times. The rearrangement joins TRBV7-2 to TRBJ2-2, with D tentatively TRBD1 or TRBD2 (5 bases each). CDR3 length equals 15 residues. The ends were cut back, 4 bases at V and 0 bases at J, with 9 bases in the middle. Germline V gene sequence: CDR1 SGHTA, CDR2 FQGNSA. DNA for the CDR3: TGTGCCAGCAGCTGGGGGTATTCGAACACCGGGGAGCTGTTTTTT. The encoded protein is CASSWGYSNTGELFF. Full variable domain (remainder filled in from reference TRBV7-2 and TRBJ2-2): GAGVSQSPSNKVTEKGKDVELRCDPISGHTALYWYRQSLGQGLEFLIYFQGNSAPDKSGLPSDRFSAERTGGSVSTLTIQRTQQEDSAVYLCASSWGYSNTGELFFGEGSRLTVL.

This clone was detected only a few times. The germline gene is not matched at one end of the junction; a read error may be the cause. The genes are TRBV20-1 and TRBJ2-7; D gene ambiguous. CDR1 is DFQATT, CDR2 SNEGSKA, per germline (reference sequence). The CDR3 is 11 amino acids. The CDR3 is CSARDSPRSIF. The DNA for the CDR3 is TGCAGTGCTAGAGATTCCCCTCGGTCGATCTTC.

The genes are TRBV5-1 and TRBJ1-1; D ambiguous. The V end was cut by 3 bases, the J end by 1 base, with 13 bases between. Germline V gene lookup returns CDR1 SGHRS and CDR2 YFSETQ. The CDR3 runs to 15 residues. CDR3 residues: CASSSVGRENTEAFF. The CDR3 DNA follows: TGCGCCAGCAGCTCGGTGGGTCGAGAGAACACTGAAGCTTTCTTT. Variable domain in full (rest from reference TRBV5-1 and TRBJ1-1): KAGVTQTPRYLIKTRGQQVTLSCSPISGHRSVSWYQQTPGQGLQFLFEYFSETQRNKGNFPGRFSGRQFSNSRSEMNVSTLELGDSALYLCASSSVGRENTEAFFGQGTRLTVV.

The chain has TRBV9 and TRBJ1-1; TRBD1 matches 7 bases. This CDR3 comprises 14 residues. Germline trimming cut 3 bases from V and 4 bases from J; bases unmatched to any gene: 6. Germline V gene sequence: CDR1 SGDLS, CDR2 YYNGEE. CDR3 DNA: TGTGCCAGCAGCGCCGGACAGGCCCTCACTGAAGCTTTCTTT. Encoded protein: CASSAGQALTEAFF.